A selection of T cell receptor beta chains follows, all from one sample in a study of T cells in localized non-small cell lung cancer. Some clones are missing from TCRdb's copy, which holds only in-frame ones; the method was immunoSEQ multiplex PCR. The sample consists of thousands of clones, more than 25% of them appearing once. This specimen consisted of lung tumor tissue, obtained before any cancer treatment. These receptors originate from a woman aged 40 to 75 with stage I lung adenocarcinoma. The CDR3 runs from the conserved cysteine through the conserved F or W. Fields, in order: V gene, J gene, clone size, D gene, CDR3 protein, CDR3 DNA. D genes are given only for firm matches. Not every row has a clone size; where given, it reads once, few, many or a size class.

V gene: TRBV9; J gene: TRBJ2-5; clone size: few; D gene: -; CDR3 protein: CASSRSYQETQYF; CDR3 DNA: TGTGCCAGCAGCCGGAGCTACCAAGAGACCCAGTACTTC
V gene: TRBV11-3; J gene: TRBJ1-1; clone size: medium-sized; D gene: TRBD1; CDR3 protein: CASSFTLQGAEAFF; CDR3 DNA: TGTGCCAGCAGCTTTACGCTACAGGGGGCCGAAGCTTTCTTT
V gene: TRBV6-8; J gene: TRBJ1-1; clone size: -; D gene: -; CDR3 protein: CASRSTGMGYTEAFF; CDR3 DNA: TGTGCCAGCAGGTCTACAGGGATGGGGTACACTGAAGCTTTCTTT
V gene: TRBV28; J gene: TRBJ1-5; clone size: -; D gene: -; CDR3 protein: CASSFQVPERSNQPQHF; CDR3 DNA: TGTGCCAGCAGTTTCCAGGTACCCGAGCGTAGCAATCAGCCCCAGCATTTT
V gene: TRBV11-3; J gene: TRBJ2-7; clone size: many; D gene: -; CDR3 protein: CASSLPLSLTYEQYF; CDR3 DNA: TGTGCCAGCAGCTTACCCCTCTCCCTCACCTACGAGCAGTACTTC
V gene: TRBV6-8; J gene: TRBJ1-1; clone size: few; D gene: -; CDR3 protein: CASSYSRHIQGVSTEAFF; CDR3 DNA: TGTGCCAGCAGTTACTCGAGGCACATTCAGGGCGTCTCCACTGAAGCTTTCTTT
V gene: TRBV9; J gene: TRBJ2-7; clone size: few; D gene: -; CDR3 protein: CASSVSSGSSYEQYF; CDR3 DNA: TGTGCCAGCAGCGTGTCTTCCGGTTCCTCCTACGAGCAGTACTTC
V gene: TRBV7-2; J gene: TRBJ2-1; clone size: medium-sized; D gene: -; CDR3 protein: CASSRRIQREQFF; CDR3 DNA: TGTGCCAGCAGCCGAAGGATACAGAGAGAGCAGTTCTTC
V gene: TRBV11-3; J gene: TRBJ1-2; clone size: medium-sized; D gene: -; CDR3 protein: CASSEIQGSSGYTF; CDR3 DNA: TGTGCCAGCAGCGAAATACAGGGTAGTAGTGGCTACACCTTC
V gene: TRBV9; J gene: TRBJ1-3; clone size: medium-sized; D gene: -; CDR3 protein: CASSSRGGGNTIYF; CDR3 DNA: TGTGCCAGCAGCTCTCGAGGAGGCGGAAACACCATATATTTT
V gene: TRBV28; J gene: TRBJ2-5; clone size: few; D gene: TRBD2; CDR3 protein: CASSLLSAGVQETQYF; CDR3 DNA: TGTGCCAGCAGTCTCCTGTCGGCGGGGGTTCAAGAGACCCAGTACTTC
V gene: TRBV11-3; J gene: TRBJ1-5; clone size: few; D gene: -; CDR3 protein: CASSFNGQFNQPQHF; CDR3 DNA: TGTGCCAGCAGCTTTAATGGACAGTTCAATCAGCCCCAGCATTTT
V gene: TRBV11-3; J gene: TRBJ2-7; clone size: few; D gene: -; CDR3 protein: CASTPNWTRGDEQYF; CDR3 DNA: TGTGCCAGCACCCCCAACTGGACCAGGGGCGACGAGCAGTACTTC
V gene: TRBV6-8; J gene: TRBJ2-1; clone size: -; D gene: TRBD2; CDR3 protein: CASSYSSTSGSSSYNEQFF; CDR3 DNA: TGTGCCAGCAGTTACTCATCAACTAGCGGGTCTAGCTCCTACAATGAGCAGTTCTTC
V gene: TRBV28; J gene: TRBJ1-5; clone size: -; D gene: -; CDR3 protein: CASSSPTGQNQPQHF; CDR3 DNA: TGTGCCAGCAGTTCCCCCACTGGACAGAATCAGCCCCAGCATTTT
V gene: TRBV19; J gene: TRBJ2-5; clone size: -; D gene: TRBD1; CDR3 protein: CASSIGTGYQETQYF; CDR3 DNA: TGTGCCAGTAGTATCGGGACAGGGTACCAAGAGACCCAGTACTTC
V gene: TRBV6-8; J gene: TRBJ1-1; clone size: few; D gene: TRBD1; CDR3 protein: CASSTLTGRRTEAFF; CDR3 DNA: TGTGCCAGCAGTACCCTGACAGGGCGGCGTACTGAAGCTTTCTTT
V gene: TRBV11-3; J gene: TRBJ2-1; clone size: large; D gene: TRBD2; CDR3 protein: CASSFASLAGSYNEQFF; CDR3 DNA: TGTGCCAGCAGCTTCGCGTCCCTAGCGGGCAGCTACAATGAGCAGTTCTTC
V gene: TRBV6-8; J gene: TRBJ2-1; clone size: medium-sized; D gene: TRBD2; CDR3 protein: CASSGLAGKNEQFF; CDR3 DNA: TGTGCCAGCAGTGGACTAGCGGGAAAGAATGAGCAGTTCTTC
V gene: TRBV11-3; J gene: TRBJ2-1; clone size: medium-sized; D gene: TRBD2; CDR3 protein: CASSQPPGLGANEQFF; CDR3 DNA: TGTGCCAGCAGCCAGCCCCCGGGACTAGGCGCCAATGAGCAGTTCTTC
V gene: TRBV11-3; J gene: TRBJ1-1; clone size: -; D gene: -; CDR3 protein: CASSKLDPAANTEAFF; CDR3 DNA: TGTGCCAGCAGCAAACTAGACCCTGCAGCGAACACTGAAGCTTTCTTT
V gene: TRBV6-8; J gene: TRBJ2-7; clone size: -; D gene: TRBD2; CDR3 protein: CASSLSGGSSYEQYF; CDR3 DNA: TGTGCCAGCAGTTTATCGGGCGGGAGCTCCTACGAGCAGTACTTC
V gene: TRBV9; J gene: TRBJ1-3; clone size: -; D gene: -; CDR3 protein: CASSASSGNTIYF; CDR3 DNA: TGTGCCAGCAGCGCCTCCTCTGGAAACACCATATATTTT
V gene: TRBV6-8; J gene: TRBJ2-3; clone size: -; D gene: -; CDR3 protein: CASSYALGTDTQYF; CDR3 DNA: TGTGCCAGCAGTTACGCATTGGGGACAGATACGCAGTATTTT
V gene: TRBV11-3; J gene: TRBJ1-2; clone size: -; D gene: TRBD1; CDR3 protein: CASSSNQGAAYGYTF; CDR3 DNA: TGTGCCAGCAGCTCAAATCAGGGGGCGGCCTATGGCTACACCTTC
V gene: TRBV6-8; J gene: TRBJ2-1; clone size: -; D gene: -; CDR3 protein: CASSLRGGEQFF; CDR3 DNA: TGTGCCAGCAGTCTCAGGGGCGGGGAGCAGTTCTTC
V gene: TRBV19; J gene: TRBJ1-1; clone size: -; D gene: -; CDR3 protein: CASRDSLNTEAFF; CDR3 DNA: TGTGCCAGTAGGGACAGTTTGAACACTGAAGCTTTCTTT
V gene: TRBV6-1; J gene: TRBJ2-3; clone size: -; D gene: TRBD2; CDR3 protein: CAISEAGGTDTQYF; CDR3 DNA: TGTGCCATCAGTGAAGCGGGAGGAACAGATACGCAGTATTTT
V gene: TRBV6-8; J gene: TRBJ2-5; clone size: few; D gene: -; CDR3 protein: CASSPWTVQETQYF; CDR3 DNA: TGTGCCAGCAGCCCATGGACTGTACAAGAGACCCAGTACTTC
V gene: TRBV6-8; J gene: TRBJ1-1; clone size: -; D gene: TRBD1; CDR3 protein: CATYRGRETEAFF; CDR3 DNA: TGTGCCACCTACAGGGGGCGGGAAACTGAAGCTTTCTTT
V gene: TRBV18; J gene: TRBJ2-2; clone size: -; D gene: -; CDR3 protein: CASSPISGGSGVTGELFF; CDR3 DNA: TGTGCCAGCTCACCAATATCCGGCGGAAGCGGAGTCACCGGGGAGCTGTTTTTT
V gene: TRBV6-8; J gene: TRBJ1-2; clone size: few; D gene: -; CDR3 protein: CASGGTGLTYGYTF; CDR3 DNA: TGTGCCAGCGGGGGAACAGGGCTTACCTATGGCTACACCTTC
V gene: TRBV11-3; J gene: TRBJ2-7; clone size: -; D gene: -; CDR3 protein: CASSHPPGVLAIYEQYF; CDR3 DNA: TGTGCCAGCAGCCATCCCCCCGGGGTCCTCGCTATTTACGAGCAGTACTTC
V gene: TRBV11-3; J gene: TRBJ2-5; clone size: few; D gene: -; CDR3 protein: CASSLEGRVVETQYF; CDR3 DNA: TGTGCCAGCAGCTTAGAGGGCAGGGTGGTGGAGACCCAGTACTTC
V gene: TRBV6-8; J gene: TRBJ2-4; clone size: few; D gene: TRBD1; CDR3 protein: CASTSLGDRGKNIQYF; CDR3 DNA: TGTGCCAGCACTTCACTTGGGGACAGGGGAAAAAACATTCAGTACTTC
V gene: TRBV12-5; J gene: TRBJ1-1; clone size: large; D gene: TRBD1; CDR3 protein: CASGLGQGITEAFF; CDR3 DNA: TGTGCTAGTGGTTTGGGACAGGGTATTACTGAAGCTTTCTTT
V gene: TRBV9; J gene: TRBJ2-3; clone size: medium-sized; D gene: TRBD2; CDR3 protein: CASSPSGRTDTQYF; CDR3 DNA: TGTGCCAGCAGCCCCAGCGGGAGGACAGATACGCAGTATTTT
V gene: TRBV10-3; J gene: TRBJ1-2; clone size: -; D gene: -; CDR3 protein: CAISESTVRVGGYTF; CDR3 DNA: TGTGCCATCAGTGAGTCGACGGTCCGCGTCGGTGGCTACACCTTC
V gene: TRBV12-5; J gene: TRBJ2-1; clone size: medium-sized; D gene: -; CDR3 protein: CASGPGSWPLQYNEQFF; CDR3 DNA: TGTGCTAGTGGTCCAGGCTCCTGGCCCCTCCAATACAATGAGCAGTTCTTC
V gene: TRBV11-3; J gene: TRBJ2-7; clone size: few; D gene: TRBD2; CDR3 protein: CASSSPGLAGGPYEQYF; CDR3 DNA: TGTGCCAGCAGTTCTCCGGGACTAGCGGGAGGGCCCTACGAGCAGTACTTC
V gene: TRBV14; J gene: TRBJ1-3; clone size: -; D gene: -; CDR3 protein: CASSPLGGTSGNTIYF; CDR3 DNA: TGTGCCAGCAGCCCACTCGGGGGAACCTCTGGAAACACCATATATTTT
V gene: TRBV28; J gene: TRBJ1-1; clone size: few; D gene: -; CDR3 protein: CASSLGMSTEAFF; CDR3 DNA: TGTGCCAGCAGTTTAGGAATGAGCACTGAAGCTTTCTTT
V gene: TRBV11-3; J gene: TRBJ1-2; clone size: -; D gene: TRBD1; CDR3 protein: CASSFRQGLSGYTF; CDR3 DNA: TGTGCCAGCAGCTTTCGACAGGGATTAAGCGGCTACACCTTC
V gene: TRBV11-3; J gene: TRBJ2-1; clone size: few; D gene: TRBD2; CDR3 protein: CASSLGGGSYNEQFF; CDR3 DNA: TGTGCCAGCAGCTTAGGGGGAGGGTCCTACAATGAGCAGTTCTTC
V gene: TRBV18; J gene: TRBJ2-7; clone size: -; D gene: -; CDR3 protein: CASSPEHLGKQYF; CDR3 DNA: TGTGCCAGCTCACCCGAACACCTGGGCAAGCAGTACTTC
V gene: TRBV19; J gene: TRBJ1-2; clone size: -; D gene: -; CDR3 protein: CASRQGTGTNYGYTF; CDR3 DNA: TGTGCCAGTAGGCAAGGGACCGGGACTAACTATGGCTACACCTTC
V gene: TRBV11-3; J gene: TRBJ2-5; clone size: few; D gene: TRBD1; CDR3 protein: CASSWGRGQGTQYF; CDR3 DNA: TGTGCCAGCAGCTGGGGTAGGGGGCAAGGGACCCAGTACTTC
V gene: TRBV9; J gene: TRBJ2-5; clone size: -; D gene: TRBD2; CDR3 protein: CAFSGGSGRTRETQYF; CDR3 DNA: TGTGCCTTCAGCGGAGGGAGCGGGAGGACGAGAGAGACCCAGTACTTC
V gene: TRBV28; J gene: TRBJ1-1; clone size: -; D gene: -; CDR3 protein: CASSPAPEGMNTEAFF; CDR3 DNA: TGTGCCAGCAGTCCGGCACCTGAGGGCATGAACACTGAAGCTTTCTTT
V gene: TRBV30; J gene: TRBJ2-3; clone size: few; D gene: -; CDR3 protein: CAWSAEQGQDTQYF; CDR3 DNA: TGTGCCTGGAGTGCGGAGCAGGGGCAAGATACGCAGTATTTT
V gene: TRBV19; J gene: TRBJ1-5; clone size: -; D gene: -; CDR3 protein: CASSIGRQIPNQPQHF; CDR3 DNA: TGTGCCAGTAGTATAGGGCGCCAGATCCCAAATCAGCCCCAGCATTTT
V gene: TRBV7-1; J gene: TRBJ1-2; clone size: -; D gene: -; CDR3 protein: CASSLTGKANYGYTF; CDR3 DNA: TGTGCCAGCAGCTTAACGGGAAAAGCTAACTATGGCTACACCTTC
V gene: TRBV28; J gene: TRBJ1-2; clone size: -; D gene: -; CDR3 protein: CASSPDRNYGYTF; CDR3 DNA: TGTGCCAGCAGCCCTGACCGGAACTATGGCTACACCTTC